This TCR beta chain originates from a study of shared clonotypes between healthy human individuals (TCRdb year 2020). In terms of the full investigation: The cohort comprised a couple of women and a few men aged 18 to 49 years. For each donor, CD4 naive and CD4 memory were each run on three plates, CD8 naive on two plates, and CD8 memory on one plate. Blood TCR repertoires of about five healthy adults were deeply sequenced to estimate repertoire size and the extent of clonotype sharing between individuals. To increase sequencing depth and limit assay-specific biases, TCR repertoire library preparation and sequencing were carried out by different laboratories using diverse techniques. Per donor, leukapheresis produced somewhere between about 0.94 and 9.5 billion PBMCs. On the study overall, not on this receptor specifically: Estimated clonotype richness was generally larger for naive than for memory subsets. Across four donors, approximately 5% of naive CD4, roughly 3.3% of naive CD8, under 2.5% of memory CD4, and 0.3% to 0.45% of memory CD8 clonotypes were shared. Pairwise subsampling led to the expectation that sequencing depth would affect the degree of clonotype sharing among donors. Only blood was sampled, and tissue TCR repertoires likely differ from those in blood. Incomplete sequencing was indicated by rarefaction of sorted-subset datasets, despite the large sequencing depth. Compared with non-shared clonotypes, the clonotypes found in all four sorted-subset donors had higher generation probabilities. The genetic and exposure-history diversity represented was limited by the small number of donors.

Using the deep immunoSEQ assay, TCR CDR3 regions were amplified from genomic DNA by multiplex PCR. For each cell subset, the extracted genomic DNA was distributed evenly across all wells of several immunoSEQ 96-well plates, and each plate served as one replicate. For sorted subsets, each replicate PCR was loaded with roughly 200 ng genomic DNA, equivalent to 30,000 or so T cell genomes. Purified libraries were quantified with a Qubit 3.0 fluorometer, sized on a Bioanalyzer 2100, and re-quantified with the KAPA Library Quantification kit. Each immunoSEQ 96-well plate was sequenced on its own single-read 150-cycle Illumina NextSeq 550 flow cell. The authors' analysis ran thus. The immunoSEQ output contained only junctional sequences without quality scores, so filtering could not match that applied to full-length reads. Sequences were annotated with PyIR, a Python wrapper for IgBLAST v1.9, using IMGT germline references to assign V/J genes and CDR3. Any read was removed if the V/J assignment was weak (E-value above 1e-6), the CDR3 was missing, or the read contained stop codons, out-of-frame junctions, or ambiguous translated residues. V3J clonotypes were defined as sequences sharing an identical inferred V gene, J gene, and CDR3 amino acid sequence. Percentage overlap between repertoires was calculated by dividing the number of shared unique clonotypes by the size of the smaller repertoire. RTK rarefaction, the Chao1 estimator, and Recon v2.1 estimates of unobserved clonotypes were used to assess repertoire richness. For all TCRbeta clonotypes obtained by the gDNA method from four donors, generation probabilities were computed with OLGA. TCRdb mirrors the immuneACCESS table, restricted to in-frame sequences. Some clones are absent from its copies; in checked studies, under half trace to an unresolved V gene, and the reason for the others is unknown. That table gives V, J and clone size, and the DNA gave D and trimming. This sample has just over 2,000,000 clones in its table, and roughly 94% of those were observed once. The ten biggest clones cover around 0.13% of the sample.

A remark on this clone: The specificity of this receptor is unknown. There are no base qualities to consult, and no much larger clone falls within one base.

Healthy HIV-negative adults with no recently reported acute infections or vaccinations were included as donors. All donors were Caucasian adults living in Nashville, Tennessee, USA. CD4+ T cells were enriched through magnetic negative selection, after which naive cells were positively selected on CD45RA and the remaining negative fraction served as the memory subset. Blood was collected by leukapheresis, and PBMCs were isolated by Ficoll-Histopaque density gradient centrifugation and then cryopreserved in liquid nitrogen vapor phase. Analytical flow cytometry was used to check the purity and quantity of each magnetically sorted T cell population. From each sorted fraction, genomic DNA was isolated and quantified by UV absorbance on a Nanodrop 2000c. This receptor was obtained from a man aged 18 to 30 in good health. Sample: naive CD4+ T cells sorted from blood. What the cell subset or site label conveys for this sample: CD45RA+ positively selected.

Here the CDR3 is given as CASSYVGTTFDEQYF. The DNA is as follows: TGTGCCAGCAGTTACGTCGGGACAACCTTTGACGAGCAGTACTTC. The rearrangement combines TRBV6-6 with TRBJ2-7, and the D gene may be TRBD1, 6 bases matching. Looking up the germline V gene (reference sequence) yields CDR1 MNHNY and CDR2 SVGAGI. The CDR3 goes from the cysteine to the phenylalanine over 15 residues. Just the 45-base CDR3 DNA is kept, in frame starting at base 1. V sheds 2 bases and J sheds 5 bases, leaving 16 bases between their ends.